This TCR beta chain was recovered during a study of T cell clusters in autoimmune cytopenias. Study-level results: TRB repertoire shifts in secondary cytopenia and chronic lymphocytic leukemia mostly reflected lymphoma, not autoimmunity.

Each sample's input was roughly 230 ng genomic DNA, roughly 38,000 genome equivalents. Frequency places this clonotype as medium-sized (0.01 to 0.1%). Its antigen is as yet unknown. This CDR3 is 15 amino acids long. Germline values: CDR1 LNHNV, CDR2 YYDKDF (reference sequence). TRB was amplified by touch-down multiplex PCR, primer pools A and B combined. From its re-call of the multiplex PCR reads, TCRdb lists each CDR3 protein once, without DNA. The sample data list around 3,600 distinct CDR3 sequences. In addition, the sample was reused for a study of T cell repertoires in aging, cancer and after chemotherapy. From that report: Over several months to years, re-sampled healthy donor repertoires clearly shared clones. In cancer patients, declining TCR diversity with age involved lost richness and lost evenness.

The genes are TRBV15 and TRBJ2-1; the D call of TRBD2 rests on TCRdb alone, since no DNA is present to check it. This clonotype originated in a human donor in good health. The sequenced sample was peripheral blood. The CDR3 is CATSRDRLASNEQFF.